Sequencing of this T cell receptor (beta chain) was carried out in a study of monozygotic twins with inflammatory bowel disease. Notes on the study in general: The study supported no single strong signal or clonotype linked to IBD. Added variability in patient repertoires may stem from differing immunosuppressive treatments. Patients with IBD had less TCRbeta diversity (inverse Simpson) than their healthy co-twins.

Both the TCRalpha cDNA and the TCRbeta cDNA were taken through two nested PCRs, lasting about 17 and 10 cycles. Reanalyzing the 5' RACE reads, TCRdb keeps one entry per CDR3 protein, without DNA. Recorded for this sample: 420,000 or so distinct CDR3 sequences. The CDR3 consists of 14 residues. On this clonotype: Its antigen is unidentified.

The rearrangement joins TRBV12-3 or TRBV12-4 to TRBJ2-1; TCRdb names TRBD2, which stays unverified in the absence of DNA. Sequencing was done on a sample of blood. The clonotype originates from a human donor with ulcerative colitis or Crohn's disease, or a healthy co-twin of an affected twin (not recorded which). CDR3 sequence reads: CASIPGLAYNEQFF.